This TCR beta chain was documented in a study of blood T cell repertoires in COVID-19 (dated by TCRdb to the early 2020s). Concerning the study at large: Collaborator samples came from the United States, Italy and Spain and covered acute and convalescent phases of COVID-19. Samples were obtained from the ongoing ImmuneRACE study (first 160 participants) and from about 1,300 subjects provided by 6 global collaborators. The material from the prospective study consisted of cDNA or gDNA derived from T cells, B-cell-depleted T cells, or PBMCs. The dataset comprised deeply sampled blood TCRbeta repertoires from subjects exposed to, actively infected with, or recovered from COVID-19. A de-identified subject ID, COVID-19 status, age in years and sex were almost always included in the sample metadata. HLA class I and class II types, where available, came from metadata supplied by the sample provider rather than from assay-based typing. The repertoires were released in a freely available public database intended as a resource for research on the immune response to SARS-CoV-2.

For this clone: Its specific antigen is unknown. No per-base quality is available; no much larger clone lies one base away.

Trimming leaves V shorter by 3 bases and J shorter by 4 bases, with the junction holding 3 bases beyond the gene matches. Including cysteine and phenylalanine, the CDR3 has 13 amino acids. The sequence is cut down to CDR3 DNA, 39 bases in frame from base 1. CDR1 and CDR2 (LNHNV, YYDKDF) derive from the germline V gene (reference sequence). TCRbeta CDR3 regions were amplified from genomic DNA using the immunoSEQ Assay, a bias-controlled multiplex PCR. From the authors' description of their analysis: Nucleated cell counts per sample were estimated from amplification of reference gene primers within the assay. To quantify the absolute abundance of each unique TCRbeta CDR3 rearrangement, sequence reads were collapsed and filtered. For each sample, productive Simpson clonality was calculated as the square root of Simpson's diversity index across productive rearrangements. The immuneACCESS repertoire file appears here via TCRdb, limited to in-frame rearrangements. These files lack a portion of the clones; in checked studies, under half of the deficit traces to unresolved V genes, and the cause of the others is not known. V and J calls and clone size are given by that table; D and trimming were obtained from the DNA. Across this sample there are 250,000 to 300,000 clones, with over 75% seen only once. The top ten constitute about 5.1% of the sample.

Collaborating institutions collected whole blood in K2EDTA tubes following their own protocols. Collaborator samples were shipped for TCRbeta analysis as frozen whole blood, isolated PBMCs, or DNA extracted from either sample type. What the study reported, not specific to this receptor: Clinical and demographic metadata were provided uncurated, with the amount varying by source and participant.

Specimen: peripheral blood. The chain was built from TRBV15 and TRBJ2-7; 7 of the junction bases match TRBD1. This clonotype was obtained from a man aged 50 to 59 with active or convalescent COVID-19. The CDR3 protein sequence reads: CATSRTGPYEQYF. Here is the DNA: TGTGCCACCAGCAGGACAGGGCCGTACGAGCAGTACTTC.